What follows are 27 T cell receptor beta chains derived from one specimen sequenced in a study of T cell repertoires in cytomegalovirus infection. A single record per CDR3 protein comes from TCRdb applying MiXCR to the reads. Of almost 550,000 distinct CDR3 sequences listed, about 17% are singletons. Sequenced: CD8+ T cells from PBMCs. The receptor source for this set is a human donor in good health (CMV status not recorded). Some clones in this sample may be carry-over from other donors' samples.

Concerning this clonotype: A much larger clone is a single base away; this may be a read error. The chain joins TRBV4-1 to TRBJ1-1; D gene ambiguous. The CDR3 is 15 amino acids. Trimming took 0 bases from V and 3 from J, leaving 11 bases between them. Germline assignment: CDR1 MGHRA and CDR2 YSYEKL. The CDR3 loop reads CASSQEWAEDTEAFF. Written as DNA, the CDR3 is TGCGCCAGCAGCCAAGAATGGGCGGAGGACACTGAAGCTTTCTTT.

About this clonotype: This may be a read error, as it is one base from a much larger clone. V and J are TRBV5-6 and TRBJ1-5; no definite D call. In germline, CDR1 is SGHDT, CDR2 YYEEEE. The CDR3 is 14 residues long. V was shortened by 0 bases and J by 0 bases, with 4 bases between the two germline ends. For the CDR3, the DNA is TGTGCCAGCAGCTTGGAATATAGCAATCAGCCCCAGCATTTT. Protein sequence: CASSLEYSNQPQHF.

The chain has TRBV27 and TRBJ1-5, with D unresolved. This CDR3 region has 15 residues. The germline V gene has CDR1 MNHEY and CDR2 SMNVEV (reference sequence). V lost 4 bases and J 1 base, leaving 11 bases between the germline ends. The CDR3 bases are TGTGCCAGCAGTTCGGAACCGCGGAGCAATCAGCCCCAGCATTTT. Amino acids: CASSSEPRSNQPQHF.

The chain employs TRBV11-2 and TRBJ2-7, with TRBD2 matching over 12 bases. Germline CDR1 reads SGHAT; CDR2 reads FQNNGV. The CDR3 contains 15 residues. The trim removed 3 bases at V and 7 bases at J, leaving 7 bases unmatched. The CDR3 DNA is TGTGCCAGCAGCTTGACTAGCGGGGGACCTTTGGAGCAGTACTTC. Residues: CASSLTSGGPLEQYF.

This clonotype was recorded at least ten times. This sequence joins TRBV4-1 and TRBJ2-7, with D perhaps given as TRBD1 or TRBD2 (5 bases each). CDR1 and CDR2 (germline): MGHRA, YSYEKL. CDR3 length: 15 residues. V was trimmed by 1 base and J by 8 bases, leaving 18 bases between them. This CDR3 is CASSQGPRDGVKQYF. Written as DNA, the CDR3 is TGCGCCAGCAGCCAAGGTCCCAGGGACGGGGTTAAGCAGTACTTC.

This clonotype was counted many times. Its ends do not fully match the called genes, so a read error is possible. This sequence joins TRBV12-5 and TRBJ2-1, with a weak D call TRBD1 (7 bases). The germline gives CDR1 LGHNT, CDR2 FRNRAP. The CDR3 loop spans 13 amino acids. The CDR3 is CGGIGGPLNEQFF. In nucleotides, the CDR3 is TGCGGGGGTATAGGGGGCCCTTTGAATGAGCAGTTCTTC.

This clonotype came up many times. This chain uses TRBV7-8 with TRBJ2-7, with D possibly matching TRBD1 (7 bases). The CDR3 consists of 14 residues. V dropped 5 bases and J dropped 4 bases, with 15 bases sitting between them. From germline, CDR1 is SGHVS and CDR2 FQNEAQ. CDR3 in amino acids: CASSRGAGGYEQYF. CDR3 DNA sequence: TGTGCCAGCAGCCGCGGGGCAGGGGGATACGAGCAGTACTTC.

The chain joins TRBV4-1 to TRBJ2-1; no firm D call. Looked up from germline, CDR1 is MGHRA and CDR2 is YSYEKL. This CDR3 comprises 14 residues. The V and J ends lost 2 bases and 5 bases respectively, with 10 bases between them. This chain's CDR3 is CASSQIRNHNEQFF. Here the CDR3 DNA reads TGCGCCAGCAGCCAAATACGAAATCACAATGAGCAGTTCTTC.

To note about this clonotype: Since the CDR3 does not end with the conserved phenylalanine or tryptophan, this likely comes from a read error. The chain carries TRBV9 and TRBJ2-5; maybe TRBD1 (6 bases). From germline, CDR1 is SGDLS and CDR2 YYNGEE. The CDR3 totals 15 residues. V was cut by 4 bases and J by 5 bases, with 18 bases left in between. The CDR3: CASSPQGRRGETQYL. Here the CDR3 DNA reads TGTGCCAGCAGCCCACAGGGACGGCGAGGGGAGACCCAGTACTTA.

V gene TRBV19 combines with J gene TRBJ2-1; tentative D call: TRBD2 (7 bases). Germline loops: CDR1 LNHDA, CDR2 SQIVND (reference sequence). There are 12 residues in the CDR3. Deletions cut 11 bases from V and 8 bases from J, with 16 bases between. The CDR3 spells CACGRGVDEQFF. CDR3 coding DNA: TGTGCCTGTGGGAGGGGGGTCGATGAGCAGTTCTTC. Full variable domain (outside the CDR3, taken from reference TRBV19 and TRBJ2-1): DGGITQSPKYLFRKEGQNVTLSCEQNLNHDAMYWYRQDPGQGLRLIYYSQIVNDFQKGDIAEGYSVSREKKESFPLTVTSAQKNPTAFYLCACGRGVDEQFFGPGTRLTVL.

Ten or more counts support this clonotype. This chain connects TRBV11-2 to TRBJ2-7; D is uncertain. Trimming pared 0 bases from V and 2 bases from J, leaving 11 bases between. The CDR3 has 15 amino acids. CDR1 and CDR2 (germline): SGHAT, FQNNGV. The DNA for the CDR3 is TGTGCCAGCAGCTTAGAGGTCCCTCCGGCCTACGAGCAGTACTTC. It specifies CASSLEVPPAYEQYF.

V is TRBV28 and J is TRBJ1-4, with a possible D match to TRBD1 (6 bases). The ends were cut back, 2 bases at V and 0 bases at J, with 10 bases in the middle. In germline, CDR1 is MDHEN, CDR2 SYDVKM. The CDR3 has 16 residues. The CDR3 reads CASSLGTRSTNEKLFF. The CDR3 DNA follows: TGTGCCAGCAGTTTAGGGACAAGATCAACTAATGAAAAACTGTTTTTT.

In its sample, this clonotype was seen many times. The CDR3 region has the DNA TGTGCCAGCAGTTACCCCCGGGACATAACCTACGAGCAGTACTTC. It translates to CASSYPRDITYEQYF. The V gene is TRBV6-2 or TRBV6-3, the J gene TRBJ2-7, with D possibly TRBD1 on 6 matching bases. CDR1 is MNHEY, CDR2 SVGEGT, per germline. CDR3 length: 15 amino acids. Trimming took off 2 bases at V and 2 bases at J, with 13 bases between the two ends.

This clonotype occurred a few times. This sequence joins TRBV5-6 and TRBJ1-1; no clear D. The CDR3 extends over 16 amino acids. Germline CDR1 and CDR2: SGHDT and YYEEEE. V lost 1 base and J 2 bases, leaving 15 bases between the germline ends. The DNA of the CDR3 is TGTGCCAGCAGCTTGTTTGGTTACGGGGTAAACACTGAAGCTTTCTTT. Protein product: CASSLFGYGVNTEAFF.

A few counts support this clonotype. The chain joins TRBV28 to TRBJ1-5, with D possibly matching TRBD1 (6 bases). The germline V gene encodes CDR1 MDHEN and CDR2 SYDVKM. V dropped 7 bases and J dropped 0 bases, with 31 bases sitting between them. This CDR3 contains 21 residues. The CDR3 nucleotides read TGTGCCAGCAAGGGGTCCGGGCGGGGGGCTATGAGAAGGAGTAGCAATCAGCCCCAGCATTTT. Translation: CASKGSGRGAMRRSSNQPQHF.

At least ten counts were recorded for this clonotype. V usage is TRBV4-1 and J usage is TRBJ1-5; no clear D. The V end lost 5 bases, the J end lost 5 bases, and 10 bases lay between the germline ends. The CDR3 runs to 13 residues. CDR1 is MGHRA, CDR2 YSYEKL, per germline. Here the CDR3 reads CASSSGSYQPQHF. The CDR3 coding sequence is TGCGCCAGCAGCTCTGGAAGTTATCAGCCCCAGCATTTT.

The chain's CDR3 is CASSEAEQGVEEQFF. The CDR3 nucleotides are TGTGCCAGCAGTGAAGCGGAACAGGGAGTGGAAGAGCAGTTCTTC. The chain recombines TRBV2 with TRBJ2-1; D possibly corresponds to TRBD1 (6 bases). Trimming shortened V by 0 bases and J by 10 bases, and 16 bases separated the two germline ends. The CDR3 extends over 15 amino acids. CDR1 SNHLY and CDR2 FYNNEI come from the germline V gene.

This clonotype was detected many times. The gene calls are TRBV5-4 and TRBJ2-3; weak D call: TRBD1 (6 bases). V lost 4 bases and J lost 0, with 9 bases in between. Germline CDR1 SGHNT, CDR2 YYREEE (reference sequence). The CDR3 has 14 residues. CDR3 nucleotide sequence: TGTGCCAGCAGCGTCCAGGGGAGCACAGATACGCAGTATTTT. Amino acids: CASSVQGSTDTQYF.

The V and J genes are TRBV19 and TRBJ2-1; 12 positions agree with TRBD2. After removal of 5 bases from V and 3 bases from J, the junction contained 8 bases not matched to a gene. Germline-derived CDR1 and CDR2 are LNHDA and SQIVND (reference sequence). The CDR3 sequence is 17 residues long. The CDR3 protein is CASSLKLAGGHYNEQFF. In nucleotides, the CDR3 is TGTGCCAGTAGTCTAAAACTAGCGGGGGGACACTACAATGAGCAGTTCTTC.

This clonotype was counted only a few times. This rearrangement joins TRBV12-3 or TRBV12-4 to TRBJ2-1; 7 positions match TRBD1. The junction had 9 bases not matched to a gene; V was cut back by 4 bases and J by 0 bases. The CDR3 length is 17 residues. The CDR3 spells CASSSTRQGSSYNEQFF. For the CDR3, the DNA is TGTGCCAGCAGTTCGACCCGACAGGGCAGCTCCTACAATGAGCAGTTCTTC.

This clonotype appeared a few times. This chain joins TRBV28 and TRBJ1-2; 9 bases agree with TRBD1. This CDR3 is built from 16 residues. Germline CDR1 MDHEN, CDR2 SYDVKM. V lost 6 bases to trimming and J lost 0 bases; unmatched junction nucleotides: 8. The CDR3 protein is CASRGGTGPANYGYTF. CDR3 nucleotides: TGTGCCAGCAGGGGGGGGACAGGGCCAGCTAACTATGGCTACACCTTC.

V usage is TRBV27 and J usage is TRBJ1-3, with D possibly TRBD1 on 5 matching bases. This CDR3 is 15 amino acids long. CDR1 MNHEY and CDR2 SMNVEV come from the germline V gene (reference sequence). Trimming removed 1 base at V and 2 bases at J, with 9 bases between. The CDR3 here is CASSLFPGAGNTIYF. CDR3 sequence (DNA): TGTGCCAGCAGTTTATTCCCGGGGGCTGGAAACACCATATATTTT.

The V and J genes are TRBV15 and TRBJ2-3; no firm D call. Germline CDR1 and CDR2: LNHNV and YYDKDF (reference sequence). This CDR3 has 12 residues. V was trimmed by 2 bases and J by 3 bases, leaving 3 bases between them. CDR3 bases: TGTGCCACCAGCAGAAAGACAGATACGCAGTATTTT. Its protein is CATSRKTDTQYF. The full variable domain, in which reference TRBV15 and TRBJ2-3 provide the parts outside the CDR3, is DAMVIQNPRYQVTQFGKPVTLSCSQTLNHNVMYWYQQKSSQAPKLLFHYYDKDFNNEADTPDNFQSRRPNTSFCFLDIRSPGLGDTAMYLCATSRKTDTQYFGPGTRLTVL.

This clonotype was recorded at least ten times. The rearrangement uses TRBV11-1 and TRBJ1-1; D gene uncertain. This CDR3 is built from 15 residues. Trimming removed 5 bases from V and 2 bases from J, with 15 bases in between. The germline gives CDR1 SGHAT, CDR2 FQDESV (reference sequence). The CDR3 nucleotides read TGTGCCAGCAGCATCACGACTGCTCCTAACACTGAAGCTTTCTTT. Amino acid sequence: CASSITTAPNTEAFF.

This clonotype was detected only a few times. Being one base from a much bigger clone, this may be a read error. CDR3 sequence reads: CASSLLTYEQYF. For the CDR3, the DNA is TGTGCCAGCAGTTTACTAACCTACGAGCAGTACTTC. The chain recombines TRBV28 with TRBJ2-7; D remains unclear. This CDR3 has 12 amino acids. V lost 2 bases to trimming and J lost 2 bases, with 4 bases between them. Germline-derived CDR1 and CDR2 are MDHEN and SYDVKM.

Note on this clonotype: This could be a read error, since a much larger clone is one nucleotide away. This chain links TRBV7-6 with TRBJ1-4, with D uncertain. Trimming removed 2 bases at V and 12 bases at J, with 16 bases between. CDR3 length equals 14 residues. The germline gives CDR1 SGHVS, CDR2 FNYEAQ. CDR3: CASSLPGLSEELFF. CDR3 nucleotide sequence: TGTGCCAGCAGCTTACCCGGACTGTCAGAAGAACTGTTTTTT.

The J gene is TRBJ1-2, the V gene TRBV9; 7 bases line up with TRBD1. The CDR3 is made up of 14 amino acids. CDR1 SGDLS and CDR2 YYNGEE come from the germline V gene. V dropped 0 bases and J dropped 6; count of bases not matched to a gene: 5. CDR3 region: CASSVGQGGNGYTF. Written as DNA, the CDR3 is TGTGCCAGCAGCGTAGGACAGGGTGGAAATGGCTACACCTTC.